This entry lists 13 T cell receptor beta chains sequenced from one sample in a study of blood T cell repertoires in COVID-19. Assay used: immunoSEQ multiplex PCR; TCRdb lists only in-frame clones, some missing. The data hold about 220,000 clones, with roughly 87% observed a single time. Sequenced sample: peripheral blood. The receptors originated from a man in his forties with active or convalescent COVID-19.

The chain joins TRBV5-8 to TRBJ1-2; D ambiguous. V shed 1 base and J shed 4 bases, with 14 bases lying between them. The V gene's germline CDR1 is SGHTS and CDR2 YDEGEE. CDR3 size: 15 residues. The CDR3 is CASSLQLGGFYGYTF. DNA of the CDR3: TGTGCCAGCAGCTTGCAACTCGGCGGATTCTATGGCTACACCTTC.

This sequence joins TRBV6-5 and TRBJ2-3, with 8 bases that match TRBD2. The CDR3 has 15 residues. Looked up from germline, CDR1 is MNHEY and CDR2 is SVGAGI. V lost 6 bases to trimming and J lost 4 bases; unmatched junction nucleotides: 9. CDR3: CASSATGGHSDTQYF. The CDR3 nucleotides read TGTGCCAGCAGCGCGACGGGGGGGCACTCAGATACGCAGTATTTT.

The chain has TRBV11-2 and TRBJ2-5; 7 bases fit TRBD1. Germline V gene sequence: CDR1 SGHAT, CDR2 FQNNGV. V dropped 0 bases and J dropped 4; count of bases not matched to a gene: 5. The CDR3 runs 15 residues. The CDR3, as DNA: TGTGCCAGCAGCTTAGATGACAGGGTTGGAGAGACCCAGTACTTC. Its translation: CASSLDDRVGETQYF.

This chain connects TRBV6-5 to TRBJ2-7, with a weak D call TRBD2 (7 bases). V was shortened by 2 bases and J by 6 bases, with 17 bases between the two germline ends. CDR3 length: 15 amino acids. Germline V lookup: CDR1 MNHEY, CDR2 SVGAGI. The CDR3 DNA follows: TGTGCCAGCAGTTACGTCCCCGGGGGGCCAGCCGAGCAGTACTTC. As protein: CASSYVPGGPAEQYF.

This chain joins TRBV4-2 and TRBJ2-2; the match to TRBD2 covers 11 bases. Trimming cost V 5 bases and J 4 bases; bases outside gene matches: 3. The CDR3 has 15 residues. The germline V gene has CDR1 LGHNA and CDR2 YNFKEQ. The DNA for the CDR3 is TGTGCCAGCAGCAGACTAGCGGGAAGCACCGGGGAGCTGTTTTTT. Encoded protein: CASSRLAGSTGELFF.

The chain recombines TRBV5-6 with TRBJ1-2; TRBD1 is a possible D gene (6 bases). CDR3 length equals 15 residues. Germline V CDR1 and CDR2: SGHDT, YYEEEE. V lost 0 bases and J lost 0, with 9 bases in between. The CDR3 DNA sequence: TGTGCCAGCAGCTTGGGACAGGTAGCTAACTATGGCTACACCTTC. Translated: CASSLGQVANYGYTF.

The chain uses TRBV19 and TRBJ1-5, with TRBD1 as a possible D gene (6 bases). With 6 bases removed from V and 7 bases from J, the gap between germline ends came to 16 bases. Looked up from germline, CDR1 is LNHDA and CDR2 is SQIVND (reference sequence). The CDR3 is 14 residues long. The CDR3 loop reads CASSPTGGSQPQHF. The DNA of the CDR3 is TGTGCCAGTAGCCCGACGGGGGGCTCCCAGCCCCAGCATTTT.

This rearrangement joins TRBV2 to TRBJ1-3, with D hard to call. The germline V gene encodes CDR1 SNHLY and CDR2 FYNNEI. The CDR3 has 17 amino acids. Trimming took off 7 bases at V and 1 base at J, with 20 bases between the two ends. Here the CDR3 reads CASIPLGGSPSGNTIYF. For the CDR3, the DNA is TGTGCCAGCATACCACTCGGAGGGTCCCCGTCTGGAAACACCATATATTTT.

This clone was seen a handful of times. The genes are TRBV7-8 and TRBJ1-1; D uncertain. The CDR3 consists of 12 residues. The V gene lost 1 base and the J gene lost 8 bases, with 8 bases spanning the gap. Per germline, CDR1 SGHVS and CDR2 FQNEAQ. The DNA for the CDR3 is TGTGCCAGCAGCTTAGAGGCGGAGGAAGCTTTCTTT. Protein product: CASSLEAEEAFF.

The J gene is TRBJ2-5, the V gene TRBV7-8; 8 bases match TRBD1. This CDR3 spans 15 amino acids. CDR1 is SGHVS and CDR2 is FQNEAQ in the germline V gene. The junction had 7 bases not matched to a gene; V was cut back by 3 bases and J by 4 bases. The DNA of the CDR3 is TGTGCCAGCAGCTTGAGCAGGGGGCTCGGAGAGACCCAGTACTTC. The encoded protein is CASSLSRGLGETQYF.

V and J are TRBV4-1 and TRBJ1-2, with D maybe TRBD1 (6 bases). The ends were cut back, 5 bases at V and 3 bases at J, with 16 bases in the middle. The germline gives CDR1 MGHRA, CDR2 YSYEKL. CDR3 length: 15 amino acids. The CDR3 reads CASSYLSRGDYGYTF. The CDR3 DNA follows: TGCGCCAGCAGCTACCTCTCCAGGGGTGACTATGGCTACACCTTC.

V and J are TRBV28 and TRBJ2-7; 11 nucleotides align to TRBD1. The V and J ends lost 9 bases and 7 bases, in that order; junction bases with no gene match: 11. The CDR3 is 14 residues long. CDR1 and CDR2 (germline): MDHEN, SYDVKM. CDR3 nucleotides: TGTGCCAGTGTGCCGGGACAGGGGGTGAGGGAGCAGTACTTC. This encodes CASVPGQGVREQYF.

The J gene is TRBJ1-6, the V gene TRBV11-1, with 7 bases that match TRBD1. This CDR3 has 16 amino acids. V trimming: 5 bases; J trimming: 8 bases; junction bases outside the gene matches: 12. Germline assignment: CDR1 SGHAT and CDR2 FQDESV (reference sequence). Here the CDR3 reads CASSGKFRDSYSPLHF. The CDR3, as DNA: TGTGCCAGCAGCGGGAAATTCCGGGACAGTTATTCACCCCTCCACTTT.